The 11 T cell receptor beta chains listed next were all sequenced from one sample in a study of T-cell reconstitution after alpha-beta-depleted transplantation in children. Unique molecular identifiers were built into the TCRbeta library. TCRdb independently ran MiXCR on the PCR reads; one entry per CDR3 protein. The table shows 800,000 to 1,000,000 distinct CDR3 sequences, with around 30% occurring only once. The source was PBMCs, mostly from graft donor cells, collected 360 days after TCRalphabeta/CD19-depleted stem cell transplant. The origin of the receptors is a boy younger than two who had a stem cell transplant for SCID, so the T cells may come from the graft donor.

This clonotype occurred many times. Compared with germline, one end of the junction differs, possibly owing to a read error. The V gene is TRBV5-1, the J gene TRBJ2-1; 9 bases agree with TRBD1. The length of the CDR3 is 14 residues. Germline loops: CDR1 SGHRS, CDR2 YFSETQ. The CDR3 DNA reads as TGTGCCAGCAGCTTGGGACAGGGAGGGAATGAGCAGTTCTTC. It translates to CASSLGQGGNEQFF.

Written as DNA, the CDR3 is TGTGCCAGCAGTTTAGCGTCCGGAAACAATGAGCAGTTCTTC. It specifies CASSLASGNNEQFF. The genes are TRBV12-3 or TRBV12-4 and TRBJ2-1, with D unresolved. The CDR3 is 14 residues long. Trimming removed 0 bases from V and 5 bases from J, with 8 bases in between.

This clonotype was found a few times. The chain couples TRBV5-1 to TRBJ2-7; D may be TRBD1 or TRBD2 (6 bases each). CDR3 length: 16 residues. V lost 0 bases and J 3 bases, leaving 16 bases between the germline ends. From germline, CDR1 is SGHRS and CDR2 YFSETQ. This chain's CDR3 is CASSLVPGASGYEQYF. The DNA of the CDR3 is TGCGCCAGCAGCTTGGTCCCGGGGGCCTCCGGCTACGAGCAGTACTTC.

This clonotype was found a few times. The rearrangement links TRBV7-7 to TRBJ2-1; 8 nucleotides match TRBD1. The length of the CDR3 is 16 residues. V gave up 5 bases and J gave up 8 bases; unmatched junction bases: 14. The germline V gene encodes CDR1 SSHAT and CDR2 FNYEAQ (reference sequence). DNA of the CDR3: TGTGCCAGCAGCCCGAGACAGGGGTGGACTACAGATGAGCAGTTCTTC. Protein sequence: CASSPRQGWTTDEQFF.

The gene calls are TRBV20-1 and TRBJ1-1, with 8 bases fitting TRBD1. V dropped 3 bases and J dropped 12; count of bases not matched to a gene: 15. The CDR3 extends over 14 amino acids. Germline CDR1 and CDR2: DFQATT and SNEGSKA (reference sequence). The CDR3 DNA is TGCAGTGCTAGGACGCCCAGGGGGCGACCCGAAACTTTCTTT. This gives the protein CSARTPRGRPETFF.

This clonotype was seen only a few times. V and J are TRBV20-1 and TRBJ2-3, with 10 bases lining up with TRBD1. The CDR3 extends over 19 amino acids. V lost 3 bases, J lost 1 base, and 16 bases stayed unmatched. Looked up from germline, CDR1 is DFQATT and CDR2 is SNEGSKA (reference sequence). The CDR3 DNA reads TGCAGTGCTAGCGACCTCATCACGGGACAGGGGCTAGGCACAGATACGCAGTATTTT. Protein: CSASDLITGQGLGTDTQYF.

J is TRBJ2-5 and V is TRBV9; 9 positions agree with TRBD2. Germline V gives CDR1 SGDLS, CDR2 YYNGEE. J was trimmed by 3 bases and V by 4 bases; bases with no gene match: 7. This CDR3 is 15 amino acids long. The CDR3 DNA follows: TGTGCCAGCAGCCTACAAGGACTAGCGAAAGAGACCCAGTACTTC. It codes for CASSLQGLAKETQYF.

This clonotype occurred a few times. The rearrangement links TRBV29-1 to TRBJ2-7, with a possible D match to TRBD1 (6 bases). The germline V gene encodes CDR1 SQVTM and CDR2 ANQGSEA. This CDR3 is built from 15 residues. The V end lost 6 bases, the J end lost 2 bases, and 20 bases lay between the germline ends. The CDR3 loop reads CSVIYRVRGAYEQYF. CDR3 DNA: TGCAGCGTCATATACAGGGTTAGAGGGGCCTACGAGCAGTACTTC.

The chain carries TRBV5-5 and TRBJ1-4; 11 nucleotides align to TRBD1. The length of the CDR3 is 16 residues. V lost 2 bases to trimming and J lost 8 bases; unmatched junction nucleotides: 8. Germline V gives CDR1 SGHKS, CDR2 YYEKEE (reference sequence). CDR3 DNA sequence: TGTGCCAGCAGCTTTCGAAGGGACAGGGGGGAAGAAAAACTGTTTTTT. It specifies CASSFRRDRGEEKLFF.

The chain has TRBV3-1 and TRBJ2-7, with D possibly being TRBD1 (6 bases). CDR3 length: 12 amino acids. V shed 6 bases and J shed 4 bases, with 10 bases lying between them. Germline CDR1 LGHDT, CDR2 YNNKEL (reference sequence). The CDR3 reads CASRLQGYEQYF. The CDR3 DNA reads TGTGCCAGCAGGTTACAGGGTTACGAGCAGTACTTC.

The chain employs TRBV6-2 or TRBV6-3 and TRBJ2-5, with TRBD1 matching over 8 bases. Germline V CDR1 and CDR2: MNHEY, SVGEGT. J was trimmed by 9 bases and V by 0 bases; bases with no gene match: 9. The CDR3 is 15 residues long. The DNA of the CDR3 is TGTGCCAGCAGTTACTCGAGACAGGGGATGATGTCCCAGTACTTC. Amino acids: CASSYSRQGMMSQYF.